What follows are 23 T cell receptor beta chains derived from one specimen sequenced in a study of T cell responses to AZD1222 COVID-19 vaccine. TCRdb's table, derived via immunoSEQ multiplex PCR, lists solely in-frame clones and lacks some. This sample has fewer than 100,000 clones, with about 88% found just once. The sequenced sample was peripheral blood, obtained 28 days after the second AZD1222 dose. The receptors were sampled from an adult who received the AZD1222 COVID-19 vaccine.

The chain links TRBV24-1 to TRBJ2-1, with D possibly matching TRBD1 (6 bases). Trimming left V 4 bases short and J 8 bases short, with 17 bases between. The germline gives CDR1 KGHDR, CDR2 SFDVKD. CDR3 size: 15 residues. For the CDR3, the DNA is TGTGCCACCAGTGAACCCGCAGGGACATCTTATGAGCAGTTCTTC. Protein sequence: CATSEPAGTSYEQFF.

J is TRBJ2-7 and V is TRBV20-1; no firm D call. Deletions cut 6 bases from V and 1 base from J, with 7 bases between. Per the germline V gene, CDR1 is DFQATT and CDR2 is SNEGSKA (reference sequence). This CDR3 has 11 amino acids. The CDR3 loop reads CSADKSYEQYF. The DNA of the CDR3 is TGCAGTGCCGACAAGTCCTACGAGCAGTACTTC.

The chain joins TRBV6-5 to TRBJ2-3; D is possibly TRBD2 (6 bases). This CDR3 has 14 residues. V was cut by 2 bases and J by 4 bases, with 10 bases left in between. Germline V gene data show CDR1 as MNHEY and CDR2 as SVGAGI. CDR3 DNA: TGTGCCAGCAGTTACGGACTACTTTCAGATACGCAGTATTTT. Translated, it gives CASSYGLLSDTQYF.

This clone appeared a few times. The CDR3 DNA sequence: TGTGCCAGTAGCAACCATTGGGACTCCTATAATTCACCCCTCCACTTT. It is translated as CASSNHWDSYNSPLHF. The V call is TRBV19, the J call TRBJ1-6; D gene ambiguous. The CDR3 is made up of 16 amino acids. The germline V gene has CDR1 LNHDA and CDR2 SQIVND (reference sequence). The ends were cut back, 6 bases at V and 0 bases at J, with 12 bases in the middle.

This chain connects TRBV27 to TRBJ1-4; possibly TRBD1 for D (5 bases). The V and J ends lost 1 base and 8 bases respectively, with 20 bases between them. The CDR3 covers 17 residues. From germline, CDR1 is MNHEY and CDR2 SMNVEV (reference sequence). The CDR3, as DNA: TGTGCCAGCAGTTTATTAGGAGGGGCCATGGAGGGGGAAAAACTGTTTTTT. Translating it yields CASSLLGGAMEGEKLFF.

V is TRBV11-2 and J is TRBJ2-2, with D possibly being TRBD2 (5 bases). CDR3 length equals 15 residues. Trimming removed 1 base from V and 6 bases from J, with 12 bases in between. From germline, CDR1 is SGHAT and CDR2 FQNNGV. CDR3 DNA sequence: TGTGCCAGCAGCTTAGCTTTTGAGGGCGCCGGGGAGCTGTTTTTT. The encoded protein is CASSLAFEGAGELFF.

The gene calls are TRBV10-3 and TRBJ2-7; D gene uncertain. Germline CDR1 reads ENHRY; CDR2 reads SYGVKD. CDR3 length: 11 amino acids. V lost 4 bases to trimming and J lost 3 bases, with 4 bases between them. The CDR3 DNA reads TGTGCCATCAGTGTGGGCTACGAGCAGTACTTC. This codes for CAISVGYEQYF.

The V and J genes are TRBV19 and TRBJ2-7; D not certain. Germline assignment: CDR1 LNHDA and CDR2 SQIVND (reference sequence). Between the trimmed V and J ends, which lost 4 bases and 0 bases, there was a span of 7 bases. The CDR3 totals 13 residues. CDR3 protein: CASSTGLSYEQYF. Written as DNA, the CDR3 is TGTGCCAGTAGTACGGGTCTCTCCTACGAGCAGTACTTC.

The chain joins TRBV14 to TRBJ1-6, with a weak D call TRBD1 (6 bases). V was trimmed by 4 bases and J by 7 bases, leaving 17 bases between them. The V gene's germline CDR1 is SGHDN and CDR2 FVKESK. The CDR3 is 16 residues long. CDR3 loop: CASSPYGQNQNSPLHF. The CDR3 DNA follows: TGTGCCAGCAGCCCCTACGGACAGAACCAAAATTCACCCCTCCACTTT.

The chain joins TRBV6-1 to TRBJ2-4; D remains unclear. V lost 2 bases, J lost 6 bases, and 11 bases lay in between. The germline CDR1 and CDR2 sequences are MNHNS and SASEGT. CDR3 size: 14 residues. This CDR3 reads CASSEPESANIQYF. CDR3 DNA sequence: TGTGCCAGCAGTGAACCGGAGTCGGCAAACATTCAGTACTTC.

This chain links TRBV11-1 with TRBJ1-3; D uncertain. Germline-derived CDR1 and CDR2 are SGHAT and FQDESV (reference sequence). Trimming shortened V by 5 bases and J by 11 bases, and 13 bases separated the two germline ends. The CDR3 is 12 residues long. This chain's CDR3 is CASSEAAGSIYF. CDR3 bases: TGTGCCAGCAGCGAAGCAGCCGGGTCCATATATTTT.

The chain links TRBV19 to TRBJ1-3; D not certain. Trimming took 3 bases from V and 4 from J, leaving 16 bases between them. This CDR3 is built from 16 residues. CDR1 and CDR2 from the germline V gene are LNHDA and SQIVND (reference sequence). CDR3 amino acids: CASSMGPAGTGNTIYF. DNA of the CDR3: TGTGCCAGTAGTATGGGTCCGGCAGGAACAGGAAACACCATATATTTT.

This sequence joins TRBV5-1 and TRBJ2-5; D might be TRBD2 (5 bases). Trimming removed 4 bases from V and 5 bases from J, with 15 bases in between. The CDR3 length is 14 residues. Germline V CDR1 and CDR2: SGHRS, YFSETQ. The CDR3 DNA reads TGCGCCAGCAGCCCCGGCCGAGGGAAGGAGACCCAGTACTTC. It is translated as CASSPGRGKETQYF.

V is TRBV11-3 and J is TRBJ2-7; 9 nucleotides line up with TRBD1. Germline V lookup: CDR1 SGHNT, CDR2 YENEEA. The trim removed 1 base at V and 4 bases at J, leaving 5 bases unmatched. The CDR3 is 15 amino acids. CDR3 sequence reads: CASSLGGQGRYEQYF. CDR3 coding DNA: TGTGCCAGCAGCTTAGGAGGACAGGGGAGGTACGAGCAGTACTTC.

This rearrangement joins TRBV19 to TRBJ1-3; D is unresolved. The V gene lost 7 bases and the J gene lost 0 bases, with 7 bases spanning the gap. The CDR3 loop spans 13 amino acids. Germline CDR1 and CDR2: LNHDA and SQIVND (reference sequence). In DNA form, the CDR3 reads TGTGCCAGTACCAGGAGCTCTGGAAACACCATATATTTT. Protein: CASTRSSGNTIYF.

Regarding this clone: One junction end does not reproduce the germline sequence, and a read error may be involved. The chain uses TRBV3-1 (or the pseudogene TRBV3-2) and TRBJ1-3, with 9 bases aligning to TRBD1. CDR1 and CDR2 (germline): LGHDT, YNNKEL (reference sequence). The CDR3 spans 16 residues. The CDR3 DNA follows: TGTGCCAGCAGCCACTTACAGGGGGCAACTGGAGACACCATATATTTT. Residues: CASSHLQGATGDTIYF.

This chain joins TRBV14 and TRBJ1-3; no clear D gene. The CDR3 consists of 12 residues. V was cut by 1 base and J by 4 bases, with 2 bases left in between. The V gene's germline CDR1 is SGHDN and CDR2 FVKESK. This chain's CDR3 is CASSQVGNTIYF. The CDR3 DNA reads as TGTGCCAGCAGCCAAGTCGGAAACACCATATATTTT.

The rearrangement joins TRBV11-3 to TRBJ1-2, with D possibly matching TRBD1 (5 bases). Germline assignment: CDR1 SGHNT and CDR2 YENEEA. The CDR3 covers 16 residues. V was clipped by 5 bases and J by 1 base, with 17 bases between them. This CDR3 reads CASSPPPGRDNYGYTF. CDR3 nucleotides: TGTGCCAGCAGCCCCCCCCCGGGACGGGATAACTATGGCTACACCTTC.

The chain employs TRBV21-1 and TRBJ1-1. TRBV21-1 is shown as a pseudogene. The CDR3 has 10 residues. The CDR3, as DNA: TGTGCCAGCAGCAGCACTGAAGCTTTCTTT. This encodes CASSSTEAFF.

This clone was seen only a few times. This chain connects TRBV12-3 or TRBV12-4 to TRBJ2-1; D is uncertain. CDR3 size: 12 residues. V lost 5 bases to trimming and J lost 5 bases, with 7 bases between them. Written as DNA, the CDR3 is TGTGCCAGCAGTCTCAGGAACAATGAGCAGTTCTTC. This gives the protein CASSLRNNEQFF.

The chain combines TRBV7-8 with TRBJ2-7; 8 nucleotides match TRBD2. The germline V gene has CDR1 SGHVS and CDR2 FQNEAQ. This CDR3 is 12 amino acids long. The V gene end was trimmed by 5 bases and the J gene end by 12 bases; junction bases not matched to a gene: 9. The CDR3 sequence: CASSLRGGSVYF. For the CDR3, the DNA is TGTGCCAGCAGCCTGCGCGGGGGGAGTGTGTACTTC.

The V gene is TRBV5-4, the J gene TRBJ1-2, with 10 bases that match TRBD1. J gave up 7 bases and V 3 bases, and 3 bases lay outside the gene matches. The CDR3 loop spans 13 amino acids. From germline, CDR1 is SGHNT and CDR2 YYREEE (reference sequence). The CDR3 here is CASSWDRGGGYTF. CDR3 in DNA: TGTGCCAGCAGCTGGGACAGGGGTGGTGGCTACACCTTC.

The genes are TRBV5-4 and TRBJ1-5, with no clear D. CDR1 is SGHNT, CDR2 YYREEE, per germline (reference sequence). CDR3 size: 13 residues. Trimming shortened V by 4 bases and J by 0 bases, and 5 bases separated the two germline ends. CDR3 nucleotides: TGTGCCAGCAGCAGGGATAGCAATCAGCCCCAGCATTTT. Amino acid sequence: CASSRDSNQPQHF.